This T cell receptor (beta chain) was recorded in a study of T-cell memory formation after mild COVID-19. This clonotype was detected a few times. What it recognizes is unknown. Libraries for TCRalpha and TCRbeta carried sample barcodes and unique molecular identifiers via 5'RACE. Each CDR3 protein is one row after TCRdb ran MiXCR on the 5' RACE reads. The sample contains 500,000 to 650,000 distinct CDR3 sequences, roughly 20% of which appear only once. Study observations and caveats: Whereas later expanders leaned CD4+, clones contracting day 15 to 85 showed a balanced CD4/CD8 makeup. Contracting CD4+ clones sat mainly in CM and EM; CD8+ in EMRA.

The length of the CDR3 is 15 residues. V lost 3 bases and J lost 4, with 14 bases in between. Material for sequencing was PBMCs or a T cell subset sorted from them (not recorded which). The receptor's source is an adult woman who had mild COVID-19 (a few samples of this study predate the infection). Cell type and time point are not known. The rearrangement links TRBV12-3 or TRBV12-4 to TRBJ2-3; D possibly corresponds to TRBD2 (6 bases). CDR3 DNA sequence: TGTGCCAGCAGTTTGGGCAGGGAGGTCGCAGATACGCAGTATTTT. Protein: CASSLGREVADTQYF.